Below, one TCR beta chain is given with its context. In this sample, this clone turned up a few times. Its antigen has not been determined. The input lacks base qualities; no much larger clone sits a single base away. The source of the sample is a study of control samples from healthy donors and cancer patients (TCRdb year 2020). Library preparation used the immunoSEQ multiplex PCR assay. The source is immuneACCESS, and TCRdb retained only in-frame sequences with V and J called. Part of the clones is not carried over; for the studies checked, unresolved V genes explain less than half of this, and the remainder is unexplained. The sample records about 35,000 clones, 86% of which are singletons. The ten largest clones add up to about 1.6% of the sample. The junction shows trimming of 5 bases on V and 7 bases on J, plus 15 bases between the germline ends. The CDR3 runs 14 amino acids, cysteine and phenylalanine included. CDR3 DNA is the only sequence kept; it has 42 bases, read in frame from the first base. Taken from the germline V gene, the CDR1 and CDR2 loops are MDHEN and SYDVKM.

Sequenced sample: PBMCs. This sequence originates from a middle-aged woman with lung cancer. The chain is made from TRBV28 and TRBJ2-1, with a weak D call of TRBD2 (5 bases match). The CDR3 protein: CASSPRGAVNEQFF. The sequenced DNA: TGTGCCAGCAGTCCCCGGGGAGCGGTAAATGAGCAGTTCTTC.